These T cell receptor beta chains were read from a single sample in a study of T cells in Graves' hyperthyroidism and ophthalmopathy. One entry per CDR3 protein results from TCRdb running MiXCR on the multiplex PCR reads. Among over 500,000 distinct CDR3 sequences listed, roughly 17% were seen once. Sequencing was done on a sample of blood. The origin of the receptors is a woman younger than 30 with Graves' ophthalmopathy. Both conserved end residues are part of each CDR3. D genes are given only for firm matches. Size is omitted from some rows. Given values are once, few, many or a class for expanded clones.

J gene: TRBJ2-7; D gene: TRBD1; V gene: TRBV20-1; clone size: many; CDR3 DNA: TGCAGTGCTAGAGATCGGGACAGGGGGCACGAGCAGTACTTC; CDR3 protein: CSARDRDRGHEQYF
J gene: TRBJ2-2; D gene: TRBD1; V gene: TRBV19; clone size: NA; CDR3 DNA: TGTGCCAGTAGTACCCGGGACAGTGCAGAAAGGCGTTCGGCCGGGGAGCTGTTTTTT; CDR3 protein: CASSTRDSAERRSAGELFF
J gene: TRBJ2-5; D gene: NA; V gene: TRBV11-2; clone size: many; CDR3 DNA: TGTGCCAGCAGCTTAGTCCAGATCCAGGAGACCCAGTACTTC; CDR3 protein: CASSLVQIQETQYF
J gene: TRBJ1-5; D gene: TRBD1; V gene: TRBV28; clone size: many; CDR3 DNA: TGTGCCAGCAGATCTGGAGGGGGCAGATTGGGCCAGCCCCAGCATTTT; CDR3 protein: CASRSGGGRLGQPQHF
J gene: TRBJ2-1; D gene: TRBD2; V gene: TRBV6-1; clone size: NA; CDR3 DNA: TGTGCCAGCAGGAAAGGGACTAGCGGGAGAAATGAGCAGTTCTTC; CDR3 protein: CASRKGTSGRNEQFF
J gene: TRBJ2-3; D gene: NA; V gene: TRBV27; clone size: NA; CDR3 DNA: TGTGCCAGCATAAACAGGCAGACAGATACGCAGTATTTT; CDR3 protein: CASINRQTDTQYF
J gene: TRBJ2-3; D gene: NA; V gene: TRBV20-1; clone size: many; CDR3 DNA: TGCAGTGCTAGAGACCCGGGGGTGGTAGATACGCAGTATTTT; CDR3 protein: CSARDPGVVDTQYF
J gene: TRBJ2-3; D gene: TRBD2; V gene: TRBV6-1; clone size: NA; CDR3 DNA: TGTGCCAGCAGTACCACCACCGGACTAGCGGGGTTCACAGATACGCAGTATTTT; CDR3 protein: CASSTTTGLAGFTDTQYF
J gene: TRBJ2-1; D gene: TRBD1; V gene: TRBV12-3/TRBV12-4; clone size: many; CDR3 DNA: TGTGCCAGCAGTCCCGAACTAGGGGGCATCACCTACAATGAGCAGTTCTTC; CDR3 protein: CASSPELGGITYNEQFF
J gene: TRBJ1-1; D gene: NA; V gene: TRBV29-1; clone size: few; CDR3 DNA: TGCAGCGTTGGAGGACACCGAAACGGAGAAGCTTTCTTT; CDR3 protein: CSVGGHRNGEAFF
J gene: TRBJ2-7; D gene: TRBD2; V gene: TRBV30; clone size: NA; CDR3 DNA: TGTGCCTGGGAAACCTTAGCGGGGGGGCACGAGCAGTACTTC; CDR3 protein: CAWETLAGGHEQYF
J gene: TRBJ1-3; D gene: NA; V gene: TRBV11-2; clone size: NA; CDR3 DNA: TGTGCCAGCAGCCCTGGGAACACTTACTCTGGAAACGCCATATATTTT; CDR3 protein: CASSPGNTYSGNAIYF
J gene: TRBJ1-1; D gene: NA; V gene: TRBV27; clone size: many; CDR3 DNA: TGTGCCAGCAGTTTTATAGGGAACACTGAAGCTTTCTTT; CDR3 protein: CASSFIGNTEAFF
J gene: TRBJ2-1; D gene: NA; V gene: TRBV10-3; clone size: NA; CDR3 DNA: TGTGCCATCAGTAGCAGCCCCTACAATGAGCAGTTCTTC; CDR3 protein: CAISSSPYNEQFF
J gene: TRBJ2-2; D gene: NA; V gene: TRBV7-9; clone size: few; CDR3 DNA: TGTGCCAGCAGCTTAATCTACCTGGGCGGGGAGCTGTTTTTT; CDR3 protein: CASSLIYLGGELFF
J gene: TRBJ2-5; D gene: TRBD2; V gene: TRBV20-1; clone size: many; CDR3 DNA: TGCAGTGCTAGAGACCCGGTAGCGGGGCAAGAGACCCAGTACTTC; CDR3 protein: CSARDPVAGQETQYF
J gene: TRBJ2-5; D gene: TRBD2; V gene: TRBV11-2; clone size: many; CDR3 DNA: TGTGCCAGCAGCTTAGCCCCTAGCGGGGGTTCCTCGGAGACCCAGTACTTC; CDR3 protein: CASSLAPSGGSSETQYF
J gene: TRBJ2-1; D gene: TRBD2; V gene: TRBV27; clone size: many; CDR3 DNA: TGTGCCAGCAGTTTAGCAAGCGGGAGCTCCTACAATGAGCAGTTCTTC; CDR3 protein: CASSLASGSSYNEQFF
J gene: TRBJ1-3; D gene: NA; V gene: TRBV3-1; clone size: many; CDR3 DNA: TGTGCCAGCAGCCAAGGATTAGGAGGATCTGGAAACACCATATATTTT; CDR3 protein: CASSQGLGGSGNTIYF
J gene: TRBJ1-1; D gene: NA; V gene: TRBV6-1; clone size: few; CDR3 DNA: TGTGCCAGCAGCTCAGGACGGGCCACTGAAGCTTTCTTT; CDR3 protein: CASSSGRATEAFF
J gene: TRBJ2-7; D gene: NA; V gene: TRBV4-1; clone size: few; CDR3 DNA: TGCGCCCAACCAGTCGAGCAGTACTTC; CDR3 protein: CAQPVEQYF
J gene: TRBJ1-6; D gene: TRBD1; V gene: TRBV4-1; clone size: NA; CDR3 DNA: TGCGCCAGCAACCAATCGGCCCAGGGGGGAATCTCCTATAATTCACCCCTCCACTTT; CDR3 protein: CASNQSAQGGISYNSPLHF
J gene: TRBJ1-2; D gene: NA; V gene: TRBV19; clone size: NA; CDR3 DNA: TGTGCCAGTAGTATCGCTGGACAAACTAACTATGGCTACACCTTC; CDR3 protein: CASSIAGQTNYGYTF
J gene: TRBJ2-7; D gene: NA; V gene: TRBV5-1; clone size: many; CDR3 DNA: TGCGCCAGCAGCCTCAGGGATCTTCCCTACGAGCAGTACTTC; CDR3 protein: CASSLRDLPYEQYF
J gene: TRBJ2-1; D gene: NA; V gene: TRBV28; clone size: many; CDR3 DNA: TGTGCCAGCAGTTCACCGGGACCCTCTCCGTACAATGAGCAGTTCTTC; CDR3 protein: CASSSPGPSPYNEQFF
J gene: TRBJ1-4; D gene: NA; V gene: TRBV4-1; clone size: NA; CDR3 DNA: TGCGCCAGCAGCCAAGAAGGAGGGGGGTTTGAAAAACTGTTTTTT; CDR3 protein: CASSQEGGGFEKLFF